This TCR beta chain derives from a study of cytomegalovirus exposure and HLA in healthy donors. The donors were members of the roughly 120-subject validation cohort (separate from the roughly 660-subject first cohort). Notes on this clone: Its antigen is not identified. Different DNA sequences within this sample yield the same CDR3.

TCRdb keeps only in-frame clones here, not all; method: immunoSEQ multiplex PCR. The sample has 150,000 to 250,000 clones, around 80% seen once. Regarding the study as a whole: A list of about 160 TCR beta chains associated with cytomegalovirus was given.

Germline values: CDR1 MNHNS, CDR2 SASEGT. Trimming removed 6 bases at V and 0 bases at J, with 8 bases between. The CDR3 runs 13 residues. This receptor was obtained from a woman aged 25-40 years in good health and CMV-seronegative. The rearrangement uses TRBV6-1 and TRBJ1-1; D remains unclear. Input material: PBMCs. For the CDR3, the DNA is TGTGCCAGCAGGGAAACACTGAACACTGAAGCTTTCTTT. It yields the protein CASRETLNTEAFF.